This T cell receptor beta chain was captured by sequencing in a study of blood T cell repertoires in COVID-19. Study at large: PBMCs, B-cell-depleted T cells, or T cells were the source of the cDNA or gDNA that made up the material.

The CDR3 is 15 residues long. Germline values: CDR1 SGHAT, CDR2 FQNNGV. V lost 5 bases, J lost 2 bases, and 2 bases stayed unmatched. In the original analysis: Estimates of nucleated cell counts were drawn from the amplification of reference gene primers. Some clones are missing from TCRdb's copy, which holds only in-frame ones; the method was immunoSEQ multiplex PCR. The V and J calls and the clone size are those of that table, but D and trimming were determined from the DNA. The sample contains tens of thousands of clones, 88% of which appear only once. This clone was seen once. This clonotype was obtained from a man in his 70s in a cohort sampled during active COVID-19. The chain has TRBV11-2 and TRBJ2-1; 11 positions match TRBD2. The sequencing input was peripheral blood. CDR3 nucleotides: TGTGCCAGCAGCAGGGGACTAGCGGCCTACAATGAGCAGTTCTTC. Translating it yields CASSRGLAAYNEQFF.